Listed below are T cell receptor beta chains from one sample, sequenced in a study of beta chain features in type 1 diabetes. Clones were sequenced by immunoSEQ multiplex PCR, and TCRdb holds only the in-frame ones, with some missing. Here the sample spans about 22,000 clones, under 60% being singletons. What was sequenced was stem cell memory CD4+ T cells from blood. The receptors derive from a man aged 18 to 30 with type 1 diabetes. Both conserved end residues are part of each CDR3. The order of the fields is clone size, V gene, D gene, J gene, CDR3 protein, CDR3 DNA. A D gene is named only where the DNA matches it firmly. Not all rows give a size; the values are once, few, many and, for expanded clones, a class.

clone size: .
V gene: TRBV9
D gene: .
J gene: TRBJ1-1
CDR3 protein: CASSRSWGRENTEAFF
CDR3 DNA: TGTGCCAGCAGCCGAAGCTGGGGCAGGGAGAACACTGAAGCTTTCTTT

clone size: .
V gene: TRBV5-6
D gene: .
J gene: TRBJ2-4
CDR3 protein: CASSLWPAKNIQYF
CDR3 DNA: TGTGCCAGCAGCTTGTGGCCGGCCAAAAACATTCAGTACTTC

clone size: .
V gene: TRBV5-1
D gene: .
J gene: TRBJ1-1
CDR3 protein: CASSDTDGMNTEAFF
CDR3 DNA: TGCGCCAGCAGCGATACGGACGGGATGAACACTGAAGCTTTCTTT

clone size: .
V gene: TRBV11-2
D gene: .
J gene: TRBJ1-1
CDR3 protein: CASTPRNRVNTEAFF
CDR3 DNA: TGTGCCAGCACGCCCCGAAACAGGGTGAACACTGAAGCTTTCTTT

clone size: few
V gene: TRBV18
D gene: .
J gene: TRBJ2-3
CDR3 protein: CASSPPSDTQYF
CDR3 DNA: TGTGCCAGCTCCCCCCCGTCAGATACGCAGTATTTT

clone size: few
V gene: TRBV7-7
D gene: TRBD2
J gene: TRBJ2-5
CDR3 protein: CASSLGPSGTQETQYF
CDR3 DNA: TGTGCCAGCAGCTTAGGTCCTAGCGGGACCCAAGAGACCCAGTACTTC

clone size: .
V gene: TRBV2
D gene: TRBD2
J gene: TRBJ2-1
CDR3 protein: CASSESGSGIGNNEQFF
CDR3 DNA: TGTGCCAGCAGTGAAAGCGGAAGCGGGATTGGAAACAATGAGCAGTTCTTC

clone size: .
V gene: TRBV2
D gene: TRBD2
J gene: TRBJ2-1
CDR3 protein: CASSRPGLALNEQFF
CDR3 DNA: TGTGCCAGCAGCCGACCGGGACTAGCACTCAATGAGCAGTTCTTC

clone size: .
V gene: TRBV5-1
D gene: TRBD2
J gene: TRBJ2-1
CDR3 protein: CASSTRGGSFYEQFF
CDR3 DNA: TGCGCCAGCAGCACGCGGGGGGGCAGTTTCTATGAGCAGTTCTTC

clone size: .
V gene: TRBV18
D gene: TRBD1
J gene: TRBJ2-1
CDR3 protein: CASSRDSSYNEQFF
CDR3 DNA: TGTGCCAGCTCCCGGGACAGCTCCTACAATGAGCAGTTCTTC

clone size: .
V gene: TRBV9
D gene: .
J gene: TRBJ2-2
CDR3 protein: CASSVGTSTGELFF
CDR3 DNA: TGTGCCAGCAGCGTCGGGACTTCTACCGGGGAGCTGTTTTTT